This T cell receptor (beta chain) was recorded in a study of OX40 agonist ivuxolimab in advanced cancers. About the study: The treatment was a fully human IgG2 OX40 agonist, ivuxolimab.

This clone was detected once. Some clones are missing from TCRdb's copy, which holds only in-frame ones; the method was immunoSEQ multiplex PCR. The sample carries about 67,000 clones, 85% recorded once. CDR1 and CDR2 from the germline V gene are SGHVS and FNYEAQ. This CDR3 spans 15 amino acids. The TCR comes from an adult with an advanced solid tumor such as melanoma, head and neck, liver or kidney cancer. Sequenced here: CD4+ or CD8+ T cells sorted from blood, sampled in a trial of the OX40 agonist ivuxolimab. The chain couples TRBV7-6 to TRBJ2-5, with 12 bases that match TRBD2. The better agreement between TRBJ2-7 and the DNA end casts doubt on the J call. CDR3 in DNA: TGTGCCAGCAGCTCTAGCGGGGGGGCTCGGGACGAGCAGTACTTC. Translating gives CASSSSGGARDEQYF.